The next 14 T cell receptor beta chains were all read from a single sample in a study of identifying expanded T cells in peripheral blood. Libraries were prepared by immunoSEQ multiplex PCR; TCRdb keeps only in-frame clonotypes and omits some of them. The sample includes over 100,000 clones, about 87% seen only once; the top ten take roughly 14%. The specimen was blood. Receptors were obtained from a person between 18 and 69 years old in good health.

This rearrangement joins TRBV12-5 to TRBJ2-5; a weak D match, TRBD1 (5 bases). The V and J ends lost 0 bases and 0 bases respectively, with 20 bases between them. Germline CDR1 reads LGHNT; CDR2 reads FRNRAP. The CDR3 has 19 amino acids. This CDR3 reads CASGLVLFGQGRNQETQYF. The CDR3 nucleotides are TGTGCTAGTGGTTTGGTACTTTTTGGGCAGGGAAGAAACCAAGAGACCCAGTACTTC.

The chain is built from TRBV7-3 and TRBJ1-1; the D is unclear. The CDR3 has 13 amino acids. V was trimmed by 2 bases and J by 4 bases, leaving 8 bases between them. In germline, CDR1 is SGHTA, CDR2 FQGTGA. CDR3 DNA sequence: TGTGCCAGCAGCTTATTTGAGGTCACTGAAGCTTTCTTT. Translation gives CASSLFEVTEAFF.

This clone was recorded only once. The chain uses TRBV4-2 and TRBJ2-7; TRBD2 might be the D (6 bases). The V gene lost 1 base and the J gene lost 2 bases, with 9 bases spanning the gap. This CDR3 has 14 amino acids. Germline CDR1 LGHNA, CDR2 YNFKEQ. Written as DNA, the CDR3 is TGTGCCAGCAGCCAAGTCGGGGGTACCTACGAGCAGTACTTC. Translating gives CASSQVGGTYEQYF.

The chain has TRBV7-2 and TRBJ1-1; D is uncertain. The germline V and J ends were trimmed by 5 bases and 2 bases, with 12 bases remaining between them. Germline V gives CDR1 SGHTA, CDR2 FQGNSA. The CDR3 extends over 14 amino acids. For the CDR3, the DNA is TGTGCCAGCAGCCGGAAGGTCGTTAACACTGAAGCTTTCTTT. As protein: CASSRKVVNTEAFF.

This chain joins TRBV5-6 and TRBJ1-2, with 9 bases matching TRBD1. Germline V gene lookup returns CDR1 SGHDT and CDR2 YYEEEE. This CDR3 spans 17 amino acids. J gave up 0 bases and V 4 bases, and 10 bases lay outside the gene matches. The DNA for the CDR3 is TGTGCCAGCAGCGATGGGACAGGGAGGTTAGCTAACTATGGCTACACCTTC. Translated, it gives CASSDGTGRLANYGYTF. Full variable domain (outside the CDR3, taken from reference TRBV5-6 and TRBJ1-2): DAGVTQSPTHLIKTRGQQVTLRCSPKSGHDTVSWYQQALGQGPQFIFQYYEEEERQRGNFPDRFSGHQFPNYSSELNVNALLLGDSALYLCASSDGTGRLANYGYTFGSGTRLTVV.

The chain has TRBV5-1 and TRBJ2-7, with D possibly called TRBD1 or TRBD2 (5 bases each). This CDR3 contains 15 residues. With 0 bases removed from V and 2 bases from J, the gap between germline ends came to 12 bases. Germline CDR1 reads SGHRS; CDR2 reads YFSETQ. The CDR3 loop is CASSLGGTGPYEQYF. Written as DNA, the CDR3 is TGCGCCAGCAGCTTGGGAGGGACGGGCCCCTACGAGCAGTACTTC.

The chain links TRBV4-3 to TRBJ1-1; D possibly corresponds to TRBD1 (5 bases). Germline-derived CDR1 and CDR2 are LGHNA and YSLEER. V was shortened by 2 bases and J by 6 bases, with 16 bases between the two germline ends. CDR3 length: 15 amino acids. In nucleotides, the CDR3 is TGCGCCAGCAGCCAAAATGCGCTTGGGGGGGCTGAAGCTTTCTTT. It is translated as CASSQNALGGAEAFF.

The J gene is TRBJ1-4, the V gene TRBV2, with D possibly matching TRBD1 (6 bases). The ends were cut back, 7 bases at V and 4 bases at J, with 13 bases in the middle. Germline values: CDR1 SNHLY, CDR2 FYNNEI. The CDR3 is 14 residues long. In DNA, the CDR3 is TGTGCCAGCATTTTAGGACAGAGTAATGAAAAACTGTTTTTT. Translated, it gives CASILGQSNEKLFF.

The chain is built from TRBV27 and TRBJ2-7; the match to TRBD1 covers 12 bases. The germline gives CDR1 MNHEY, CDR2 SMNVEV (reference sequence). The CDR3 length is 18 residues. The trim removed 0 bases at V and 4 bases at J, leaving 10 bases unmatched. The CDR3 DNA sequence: TGTGCCAGCAGTTTATCAGGCGACGGGACAGGGGGCTCTTACGAGCAGTACTTC. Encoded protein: CASSLSGDGTGGSYEQYF.

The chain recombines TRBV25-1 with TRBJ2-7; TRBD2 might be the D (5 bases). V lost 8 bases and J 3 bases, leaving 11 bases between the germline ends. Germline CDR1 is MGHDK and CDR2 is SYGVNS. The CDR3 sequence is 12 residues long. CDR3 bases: TGTGCCAGCGCTCCGGGAAACTACGAGCAGTACTTC. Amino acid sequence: CASAPGNYEQYF.

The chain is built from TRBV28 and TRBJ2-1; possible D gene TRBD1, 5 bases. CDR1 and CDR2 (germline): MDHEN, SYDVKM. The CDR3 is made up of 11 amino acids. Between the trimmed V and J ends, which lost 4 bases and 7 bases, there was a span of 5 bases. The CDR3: CASSYRNEQFF. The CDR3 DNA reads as TGTGCCAGCAGTTACAGGAATGAGCAGTTCTTC.

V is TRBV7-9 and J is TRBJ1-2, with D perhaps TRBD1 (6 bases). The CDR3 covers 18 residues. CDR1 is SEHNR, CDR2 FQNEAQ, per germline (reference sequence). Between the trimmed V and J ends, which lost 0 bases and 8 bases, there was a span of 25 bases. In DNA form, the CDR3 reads TGTGCCAGCAGCTTAGCGACCTCCGACTTGGACAGATCCGGAGGCTACACCTTC. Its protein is CASSLATSDLDRSGGYTF. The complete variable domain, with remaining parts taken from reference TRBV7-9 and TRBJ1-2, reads DTGVSQNPRHKITKRGQNVTFRCDPISEHNRLYWYRQTLGQGPEFLTYFQNEAQLEKSRLLSDRFSAERPKGSFSTLEIQRTEQGDSAMYLCASSLATSDLDRSGGYTFGSGTRLTVV.

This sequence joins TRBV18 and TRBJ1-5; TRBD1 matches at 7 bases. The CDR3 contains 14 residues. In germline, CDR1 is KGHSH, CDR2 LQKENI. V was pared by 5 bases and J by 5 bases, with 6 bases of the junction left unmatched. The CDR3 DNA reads TGTGCCAGCTCAGCCGGGACAGAGTATCAGCCCCAGCATTTT. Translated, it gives CASSAGTEYQPQHF.

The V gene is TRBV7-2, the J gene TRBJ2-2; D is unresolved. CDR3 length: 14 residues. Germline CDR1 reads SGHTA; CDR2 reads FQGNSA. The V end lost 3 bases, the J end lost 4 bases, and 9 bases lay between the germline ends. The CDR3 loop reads CASSFGGLTGELFF. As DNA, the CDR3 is TGTGCCAGCAGCTTTGGCGGTCTCACCGGGGAGCTGTTTTTT.